The T cell receptor beta chain described here comes from a study of shared clonotypes between healthy human individuals. Study-level points and caveats: Richness estimates generally favored naive over memory subsets.

On this clone: The antigen remains undetermined.

The V gene's germline CDR1 is MNHEY and CDR2 SMNVEV (reference sequence). V gave up 6 bases and J gave up 5 bases, with 4 bases separating them. The CDR3 length is 11 residues. Sequencing was performed with immunoSEQ multiplex PCR; in TCRdb, only in-frame clones are kept and a portion is missing. The sample carries approximately 530,000 clones, 90% to 97% recorded once. The receptor was isolated from a woman under 40 in good health. This chain uses TRBV27 with TRBJ1-4; D not certain. Material: naive CD4+ T cells sorted from blood. Described subset: CD45RA+ positively selected. The CDR3 DNA reads as TGTGCCAGCAGAAAAAATGAAAAACTGTTTTTT. It is translated as CASRKNEKLFF.